Listed below are T cell receptor beta chains from one sample, sequenced in a study of response to subunit inactivated influenza vaccine. Each CDR3 protein is one row after TCRdb ran MiXCR on the RT-PCR reads. The sample lists some 480,000 distinct CDR3 sequences; approximately 10% were seen once. The sequences come from PBMCs from blood, collected roughly 47 days after vaccination. These receptors were collected from a man between 45 and 60 years old who received an inactivated influenza vaccine. Each CDR3 is given without its conserved first and last residue. Each record gives: clone size, V gene, J gene, CDR3 protein. The size entry is marked missing in some rows and otherwise reads once, few, many or a size class.

>NA|TRBV6-2/TRBV6-3|TRBJ2-7
ASSYSAGQGAYEQY
>few|TRBV5-6|TRBJ2-7
ASSLDREEYEQY
>few|TRBV4-3|TRBJ2-2
ASSQDGTATGELF
>few|TRBV25-1|TRBJ1-1
ASRASGGTEAF
>few|TRBV12-3/TRBV12-4|TRBJ2-1
ASRTIKGQF
>few|TRBV29-1|TRBJ2-7
SVGQGANYEQY
>many|TRBV20-1|TRBJ1-1
SARGLATLRAF
>NA|TRBV19|TRBJ1-5
ASSKTPQPQN
>many|TRBV4-3|TRBJ2-7
ASSQDLGQGALTYEQY
>few|TRBV20-1|TRBJ2-5
SATRGQTQY
>many|TRBV12-3/TRBV12-4|TRBJ1-5
ASSLAGQPQH
>NA|TRBV20-1|TRBJ1-4
SAYSSRSEKLF
>few|TRBV4-3|TRBJ2-5
ASSQKRFRGQETQY
>many|TRBV4-3|TRBJ2-7
ASSVKRDLSYEQY
>few|TRBV12-3/TRBV12-4|TRBJ1-2
ASSTQGVGYGYT
>many|TRBV11-2|TRBJ2-4
ASTDNREAKNIQY
>few|TRBV3-1|TRBJ2-2
ASSPPMTAGELF
>many|TRBV28|TRBJ2-7
ASRPPRQTYEQY
>few|TRBV24-1|TRBJ2-3
ATSDLGGHNTDTQY
>NA|TRBV4-1|TRBJ2-1
ASSSHPLAGGPHEQF